Shown below are 7 T cell receptor beta chains from a single sample sequenced in a study of shared clonotypes between healthy human individuals. Repertoires were generated with immunoSEQ multiplex PCR, while TCRdb's copy carries only in-frame clones and drops some. The sample has some 100,000 clones; about 70% are singletons. Sample: memory CD8+ T cells sorted from blood. Subset indicated: CD45RO+ cells pooled with CCR7-negative TemRA cells. All receptors come from a woman aged 25-40 years in good health.

CDR3 in DNA: TGTGCCAGCAGTGAGGGACAGGGAAGTGAAAAACTGTTTTTT. Amino acid sequence: CASSEGQGSEKLFF. V usage is TRBV6-1 and J usage is TRBJ1-4, with 9 bases fitting TRBD1. V shed 3 bases and J 7 bases; nucleotides not matched to a gene: 3. Germline loops: CDR1 MNHNS, CDR2 SASEGT. The CDR3 has 14 residues.

This chain joins TRBV2 and TRBJ1-1, with 7 bases fitting TRBD1. The CDR3 has 13 residues. The J segment lost 8 bases and the V segment lost 5 bases, leaving 8 bases of the junction unmatched. The germline CDR1 and CDR2 sequences are SNHLY and FYNNEI. The chain's CDR3 is CASSRDRDLEAFF. CDR3 DNA: TGTGCCAGCAGTCGTGACAGGGATCTCGAAGCTTTCTTT. The whole variable domain, remainder taken from reference TRBV2 and TRBJ1-1, is EPEVTQTPSHQVTQMGQEVILRCVPISNHLYFYWYRQILGQKVEFLVSFYNNEISEKSEIFDDQFSVERPDGSNFTLKIRSTKLEDSAMYFCASSRDRDLEAFFGQGTRLTVV.

Only one count was recorded for this clone. The rearrangement joins TRBV9 to TRBJ1-5; possibly TRBD1 for D (6 bases). The CDR3 runs to 15 residues. V shed 1 base and J shed 6 bases, with 14 bases lying between them. Germline V gene sequence: CDR1 SGDLS, CDR2 YYNGEE. CDR3 DNA: TGTGCCAGCAGCGTAACAGGGTCGGTGGTTCAGCCCCAGCATTTT. Protein: CASSVTGSVVQPQHF.

The rearrangement uses TRBV5-8 and TRBJ1-2; D gene uncertain. V dropped 1 base and J dropped 1 base, with 14 bases sitting between them. The CDR3 spans 16 residues. Germline assignment: CDR1 SGHTS and CDR2 YDEGEE. CDR3 nucleotides: TGTGCCAGCAGCTTGAGGTTCCGACGTGTTAACTATGGCTACACCTTC. Residues: CASSLRFRRVNYGYTF.

This clone was found once. The V call is TRBV6-4, the J call TRBJ2-2; weak D call: TRBD2 (5 bases). The germline gives CDR1 MRHNA, CDR2 SNTAGT. The CDR3 loop spans 13 amino acids. V was shortened by 2 bases and J by 6 bases, with 7 bases between the two germline ends. CDR3 in amino acids: CASSDGSSGELFF. DNA of the CDR3: TGTGCCAGCAGTGACGGGAGTTCCGGGGAGCTGTTTTTT.

This chain uses TRBV5-6 with TRBJ2-1, with D possibly being TRBD2 (6 bases). The V gene lost 1 base and the J gene lost 4 bases, with 15 bases spanning the gap. Per the germline V gene, CDR1 is SGHDT and CDR2 is YYEEEE. The CDR3 contains 16 residues. The CDR3 reads CASSLKLASLYNEQFF. CDR3 nucleotides: TGTGCCAGCAGCTTGAAACTAGCCTCACTTTACAATGAGCAGTTCTTC.

This clone was detected only a few times. The CDR3 DNA is TGCGCCAGCAGCCCCGGCTTATCCGCGAACACCGGGGAGCTGTTTTTT. Protein sequence: CASSPGLSANTGELFF. The chain combines TRBV10-2 with TRBJ2-2; D uncertain. The CDR3 length is 16 residues. Trimming cost V 6 bases and J 0 bases, with 14 bases left between them. CDR1 WSHSY and CDR2 SAAADI come from the germline V gene.